This passage covers 29 T cell receptor beta chains from one sample sequenced in a study of T cell responses to AZD1222 COVID-19 vaccine. The data were produced by immunoSEQ multiplex PCR, yet TCRdb's version contains in-frame clones alone and is incomplete. The sample consists of 130,000 or so clones, 85% to 90% of them appearing once. Specimen: peripheral blood, collected on day 0 of AZD1222 vaccination. All receptors derive from an adult in good health.

The chain couples TRBV28 to TRBJ1-2; D remains unclear. Germline values: CDR1 MDHEN, CDR2 SYDVKM. CDR3 length: 13 amino acids. The V gene lost 4 bases and the J gene lost 2 bases, with 8 bases spanning the gap. Here the CDR3 reads CASSSTPNYGYTF. CDR3 nucleotide sequence: TGTGCCAGCAGTTCGACACCGAACTATGGCTACACCTTC.

This chain uses TRBV7-2 with TRBJ2-7; TRBD1 matches at 7 bases. Germline assignment: CDR1 SGHTA and CDR2 FQGNSA. V dropped 8 bases and J dropped 2; count of bases not matched to a gene: 6. This CDR3 is built from 13 residues. The CDR3 loop reads CASQGDSAYEQYF. For the CDR3, the DNA is TGTGCCAGCCAAGGGGACAGCGCCTACGAGCAGTACTTC.

This chain joins TRBV7-9 and TRBJ2-1; D tentatively fits TRBD1 or TRBD2 (5 bases each). From germline, CDR1 is SEHNR and CDR2 FQNEAQ (reference sequence). V lost 7 bases and J 9 bases, leaving 22 bases between the germline ends. The CDR3 has 15 amino acids. The CDR3 DNA follows: TGTGCCAGCACAGCAGCAGGGAGAACCAAGACTGAGCAGTTCTTC. Residues: CASTAAGRTKTEQFF.

The rearrangement joins TRBV5-4 to TRBJ2-7; D call uncertain. Germline V CDR1 and CDR2: SGHNT, YYREEE (reference sequence). V lost 0 bases and J lost 4, with 14 bases in between. The CDR3 spans 15 residues. CDR3 sequence: CASSLDAGPIYEQYF. In DNA form, the CDR3 reads TGTGCCAGCAGCTTGGACGCAGGACCGATATACGAGCAGTACTTC.

V gene TRBV24-1 combines with J gene TRBJ2-7; TRBD2 matches at 7 bases. Per germline, CDR1 KGHDR and CDR2 SFDVKD. This CDR3 is 13 amino acids long. V shed 9 bases, J shed 7 bases, and the junction held 11 bases outside the gene matches. Here the CDR3 DNA reads TGTGCCACCCAGCTAGCGGCGGGCTTGGAGCAGTACTTC. Residues: CATQLAAGLEQYF.

This clone has a single count. The rearrangement uses TRBV5-1 and TRBJ1-3; TRBD1 is a possible D gene (5 bases). This CDR3 comprises 16 residues. V was pared by 0 bases and J by 4 bases, with 14 bases between. Germline V gives CDR1 SGHRS, CDR2 YFSETQ. The CDR3 spells CASSLGTTFTGNTIYF. CDR3 nucleotides: TGCGCCAGCAGCTTGGGGACAACGTTTACGGGAAACACCATATATTTT.

The chain couples TRBV9 to TRBJ2-5, with D maybe TRBD2 (5 bases). The CDR3 consists of 15 residues. Germline CDR1 and CDR2: SGDLS and YYNGEE. Trimming cost V 4 bases and J 2 bases, with 15 bases left between them. The CDR3 coding sequence is TGTGCCAGCAGCACCTCCCCAAGCGGTCAAGAGACCCAGTACTTC. Translating gives CASSTSPSGQETQYF.

The gene calls are TRBV13 and TRBJ2-2, with D perhaps TRBD2 (5 bases). Looked up from germline, CDR1 is PRHDT and CDR2 is FYEKMQ (reference sequence). This CDR3 is 18 amino acids long. With 1 base removed from V and 0 bases from J, the gap between germline ends came to 15 bases. CDR3 nucleotide sequence: TGTGCCAGCAGCTTAGTCTTATCGGGAAGAGCGAACACCGGGGAGCTGTTTTTT. It specifies CASSLVLSGRANTGELFF.

This clone came up once. V is TRBV6-2 or TRBV6-3 and J is TRBJ2-2, with TRBD1 matching over 10 bases. This CDR3 has 15 amino acids. With 6 bases clipped from V and 3 bases from J, the junction kept 4 bases outside the gene matches. Germline values: CDR1 MNHEY, CDR2 SVGEGT. The CDR3 nucleotides read TGTGCCAGCAGCCCCGGGACAGGGGACACCGGGGAGCTGTTTTTT. Translation: CASSPGTGDTGELFF.

The chain uses TRBV4-1 and TRBJ1-3; the D is unclear. V lost 4 bases, J lost 4 bases, and 5 bases lay in between. This CDR3 spans 12 amino acids. Germline CDR1 is MGHRA and CDR2 is YSYEKL. The CDR3 nucleotides are TGCGCCAGCAGCCTTAGGGGAAACACCATATATTTT. It encodes CASSLRGNTIYF.

This chain joins TRBV5-4 and TRBJ2-2; D may be TRBD2 (6 bases). V was shortened by 0 bases and J by 6 bases, with 27 bases between the two germline ends. The CDR3 is 20 amino acids. From germline, CDR1 is SGHNT and CDR2 YYREEE (reference sequence). CDR3 nucleotide sequence: TGTGCCAGCAGCTTGGGCCCGGAACTAGCCGTAGGGTGGGGACCCGGGGAGCTGTTTTTT. Protein sequence: CASSLGPELAVGWGPGELFF.

This sequence joins TRBV3-1 (or the pseudogene TRBV3-2) and TRBJ1-1; D not certain. This CDR3 contains 13 residues. CDR1 and CDR2 from the germline V gene are LGHDT and YNNKEL (reference sequence). V was cut by 10 bases and J by 3 bases, with 15 bases left in between. As DNA, the CDR3 is TGTGCCACCACCCGGAACTCGGACACTGAAGCTTTCTTT. This sequence encodes CATTRNSDTEAFF.

A note on this clone: The limits of the CDR3 on the DNA are not certain, so only TCRdb's listed CDR3 is given. This sequence joins TRBV6-5 and TRBJ2-2. The CDR3 is 15 residues long, ends included. Germline V gene lookup returns CDR1 MNHEY and CDR2 SVGAGI. The CDR3 is CASSSSWVGTGELFF.

This clone was observed a single time. Other nucleotide sequences in the sample specify the same CDR3. The chain is built from TRBV5-1 and TRBJ2-7; D possibly corresponds to TRBD1 (5 bases). The CDR3 covers 14 residues. Germline V gives CDR1 SGHRS, CDR2 YFSETQ. The germline V and J ends were trimmed by 4 bases and 4 bases, with 15 bases remaining between them. The CDR3 region is CASSPGQGAYEQYF. The CDR3, as DNA: TGCGCCAGCAGCCCCGGCCAGGGCGCGTACGAGCAGTACTTC.

As DNA, the CDR3 is TGTGCCAGCAGCTTAGTGACTTTACTGAACACTGAAGCTTTCTTT. Translated: CASSLVTLLNTEAFF. The rearrangement joins TRBV7-2 to TRBJ1-1; D is uncertain. Germline V gene lookup returns CDR1 SGHTA and CDR2 FQGNSA. This CDR3 is 15 amino acids long. Deletions cut 1 base from V and 0 bases from J, with 9 bases between.

The chain employs TRBV5-4 and TRBJ2-5; 8 positions match TRBD1. This CDR3 comprises 14 residues. The ends lost 4 bases at V and 5 bases at J; junction bases unmatched: 7. CDR1 and CDR2 (germline): SGHNT, YYREEE (reference sequence). For the CDR3, the DNA is TGTGCCAGCAGCGCCGGACAGGGAACGGAGACCCAGTACTTC. Amino acids: CASSAGQGTETQYF.

This chain connects TRBV7-2 to TRBJ2-7; the D is unclear. The germline gives CDR1 SGHTA, CDR2 FQGNSA. This CDR3 has 14 residues. V was shortened by 1 base and J by 0 bases, with 7 bases between the two germline ends. The CDR3 spells CASSLVSISYEQYF. The CDR3, as DNA: TGTGCCAGCAGCTTAGTCAGCATCTCCTACGAGCAGTACTTC. Using reference TRBV7-2 and TRBJ2-7 for the parts outside the CDR3, the full variable domain is GAGVSQSPSNKVTEKGKDVELRCDPISGHTALYWYRQSLGQGLEFLIYFQGNSAPDKSGLPSDRFSAERTGGSVSTLTIQRTQQEDSAVYLCASSLVSISYEQYFGPGTRLTVT.

This chain joins TRBV3-1 (or the pseudogene TRBV3-2) and TRBJ2-1; D is unresolved. Trimming removed 5 bases at V and 8 bases at J, with 16 bases between. This CDR3 has 14 amino acids. The germline V gene encodes CDR1 LGHDT and CDR2 YNNKEL (reference sequence). The CDR3 DNA reads TGTGCCAGCAGCTATCTCGCGCTTACGGATGAGCAGTTCTTC. Residues: CASSYLALTDEQFF.

The chain has TRBV28 and TRBJ2-3, with D possibly TRBD2 on 6 matching bases. The CDR3 runs to 15 residues. Between the trimmed V and J ends, which lost 8 bases and 3 bases, there was a span of 18 bases. The V gene's germline CDR1 is MDHEN and CDR2 SYDVKM. Here the CDR3 DNA reads TGTGCCAGCGGAAACTTAGCGGACCCGACAGATACGCAGTATTTT. Translating gives CASGNLADPTDTQYF.

The chain carries TRBV30 and TRBJ1-1; 8 positions match TRBD1. CDR1 and CDR2 (germline): GTSNPN, SVGIG (reference sequence). The V segment lost 4 bases and the J segment 8 bases; nucleotides outside the gene matches: 9. The CDR3 is 13 residues long. The CDR3 sequence is CAWTGQAVSEAFF. As DNA, the CDR3 is TGTGCCTGGACGGGACAGGCGGTATCGGAAGCTTTCTTT.

This clone was counted once. The rearrangement joins TRBV5-6 to TRBJ2-3, with 15 bases matching TRBD2. Per the germline V gene, CDR1 is SGHDT and CDR2 is YYEEEE. Germline trimming cut 3 bases from V and 4 bases from J; bases unmatched to any gene: 3. This CDR3 is 16 amino acids long. The CDR3 DNA sequence: TGTGCCAGCAGCTCGGGACTAGCGGGGGGCCCAGATACGCAGTATTTT. It encodes CASSSGLAGGPDTQYF.

This CDR3 reads CASSFGAGYSYEQYF. The CDR3 nucleotides are TGTGCCAGCAGTTTCGGGGCGGGTTACTCCTACGAGCAGTACTTC. The chain uses TRBV28 and TRBJ2-7; the D call may be TRBD1 or TRBD2 (5 bases each). The V end was cut by 3 bases, the J end by 0 bases, with 12 bases between. The CDR3 sequence is 15 residues long. CDR1 and CDR2 from the germline V gene are MDHEN and SYDVKM.

The chain couples TRBV2 to TRBJ2-3; 9 nucleotides match TRBD2. This CDR3 has 15 amino acids. The V and J ends lost 7 bases and 3 bases, in that order; junction bases with no gene match: 8. CDR1 and CDR2 from the germline V gene are SNHLY and FYNNEI. Here the CDR3 DNA reads TGTGCCAGCAAGCGCGGGGGGGCCTGGACAGATACGCAGTATTTT. Translated: CASKRGGAWTDTQYF.

The J gene is TRBJ2-1, the V gene TRBV7-9; D gene uncertain. CDR3 size: 14 residues. Deletions cut 3 bases from V and 9 bases from J, with 15 bases between. The germline V gene has CDR1 SEHNR and CDR2 FQNEAQ (reference sequence). CDR3 sequence (DNA): TGTGCCAGCAGCTTCTTTAGTAGCATGGCTGAGCAGTTCTTC. Amino acid sequence: CASSFFSSMAEQFF. The variable domain in full, completed from reference TRBV7-9 and TRBJ2-1, reads DTGVSQNPRHKITKRGQNVTFRCDPISEHNRLYWYRQTLGQGPEFLTYFQNEAQLEKSRLLSDRFSAERPKGSFSTLEIQRTEQGDSAMYLCASSFFSSMAEQFFGPGTRLTVL.

The rearrangement joins TRBV5-1 to TRBJ2-2; D may be TRBD1 (6 bases). Trimming left V 4 bases short and J 3 bases short, with 10 bases between. The CDR3 extends over 14 amino acids. Germline CDR1 reads SGHRS; CDR2 reads YFSETQ. CDR3 bases: TGCGCCAGCAGCCCGGGACAAGACACCGGGGAGCTGTTTTTT. Amino acid sequence: CASSPGQDTGELFF.

The chain employs TRBV29-1 and TRBJ1-1; no firm D call. The V gene's germline CDR1 is SQVTM and CDR2 ANQGSEA. The CDR3 extends over 11 amino acids. Deletions cut 6 bases from V and 1 base from J, with 6 bases between. For the CDR3, the DNA is TGCAGCGTAAGCTGGAACACTGAAGCTTTCTTT. Amino acid sequence: CSVSWNTEAFF.

This chain links TRBV28 with TRBJ1-6; D gene uncertain. Germline-derived CDR1 and CDR2 are MDHEN and SYDVKM. The V and J ends lost 3 bases and 7 bases respectively, with 10 bases between them. The CDR3 has 14 residues. The CDR3 region is CASSFHGKNSPLHF. The CDR3 DNA is TGTGCCAGCAGTTTTCATGGAAAGAATTCACCCCTCCACTTT.

J is TRBJ1-1 and V is TRBV5-1, with D maybe TRBD1 (5 bases). The CDR3 length is 14 residues. V gave up 1 base and J gave up 7 bases, with 14 bases separating them. Germline V CDR1 and CDR2: SGHRS, YFSETQ. CDR3 residues: CASSLFRERGEAFF. As DNA, the CDR3 is TGCGCCAGCAGCTTGTTTAGGGAGAGGGGTGAAGCTTTCTTT.

The V and J genes are TRBV28 and TRBJ1-1; weak D call: TRBD1 (5 bases). Deletions cut 10 bases from V and 8 bases from J, with 14 bases between. Germline CDR1 reads MDHEN; CDR2 reads SYDVKM. The CDR3 sequence is 11 residues long. The CDR3 loop is CATQMGEEAFF. The CDR3 DNA sequence: TGTGCCACTCAAATGGGGGAAGAAGCTTTCTTT. The full variable domain, completed using reference TRBV28 and TRBJ1-1, is DVKVTQSSRYLVKRTGEKVFLECVQDMDHENMFWYRQDPGLGLRLIYFSYDVKMKEKGDIPEGYSVSREKKERFSLILESASTNQTSMYLCATQMGEEAFFGQGTRLTVV.